Shown below are 29 T cell receptor beta chains from a single sample sequenced in a study of human thymus T cells. Using immunoSEQ multiplex PCR, the repertoire was profiled, and TCRdb retains in-frame clones only, with some absent. Altogether 45,000 to 75,000 clones are present, over 85% being singletons, with the ten largest covering around 5.4%. Sequencing was done on a sample of blood. The receptor source for this set is a boy less than two years old with a congenital heart defect but otherwise immunologically healthy.

V is TRBV15 and J is TRBJ1-6; the D is unclear. This CDR3 region has 16 residues. V lost 0 bases to trimming and J lost 3 bases, with 9 bases between them. The germline CDR1 and CDR2 sequences are LNHNV and YYDKDF (reference sequence). The CDR3 spells CATSRDLAGYNSPLHF. In DNA, the CDR3 is TGTGCCACCAGCAGAGATCTGGCAGGCTATAATTCACCCCTCCACTTT.

This chain joins TRBV30 and TRBJ2-7; 11 nucleotides align to TRBD2. V was clipped by 3 bases and J by 4 bases; unmatched bases: 2. Germline CDR1 GTSNPN, CDR2 SVGIG (reference sequence). CDR3 length: 13 residues. The CDR3 reads CAWRTSGVYEQYF. As DNA, the CDR3 is TGTGCCTGGAGGACTAGCGGGGTTTACGAGCAGTACTTC.

The chain links TRBV7-9 to TRBJ1-1; D is unresolved. The CDR3 contains 13 residues. Germline V gene data show CDR1 as SEHNR and CDR2 as FQNEAQ (reference sequence). The ends were cut back, 4 bases at V and 3 bases at J, with 9 bases in the middle. The DNA of the CDR3 is TGTGCCAGCAGCTCATCCTCTTACACTGAAGCTTTCTTT. Translating gives CASSSSSYTEAFF.

This clone was detected only once. This rearrangement joins TRBV5-1 to TRBJ1-2; 7 bases line up with TRBD1. After removal of 0 bases from V and 9 bases from J, the junction contained 11 bases not matched to a gene. There are 15 residues in the CDR3. Per the germline V gene, CDR1 is SGHRS and CDR2 is YFSETQ. The CDR3 here is CASSLADRDQGSYTF. The CDR3 coding sequence is TGCGCCAGCAGCTTGGCCGACAGGGACCAGGGAAGCTACACCTTC.

The chain is built from TRBV11-2 and TRBJ1-4; 7 bases map to TRBD1. V trimming: 5 bases; J trimming: 1 base; junction bases outside the gene matches: 4. Looked up from germline, CDR1 is SGHAT and CDR2 is FQNNGV. The CDR3 totals 15 residues. CDR3 nucleotides: TGTGCCAGCAGCCCGCGACAGGGAACTAATGAAAAACTGTTTTTT. It is translated as CASSPRQGTNEKLFF. Filled out from reference TRBV11-2 and TRBJ1-4, the complete variable domain reads EAGVAQSPRYKIIEKRQSVAFWCNPISGHATLYWYQQILGQGPKLLIQFQNNGVVDDSQLPKDRFSAERLKGVDSTLKIQPAKLEDSAVYLCASSPRQGTNEKLFFGSGTQLSVL.

The rearrangement uses TRBV5-1 and TRBJ1-3; TRBD1 agrees at 7 bases. CDR3 length: 14 amino acids. The V segment lost 2 bases and the J segment 2 bases; nucleotides outside the gene matches: 1. Looked up from germline, CDR1 is SGHRS and CDR2 is YFSETQ. The CDR3 sequence is CASSLTGAGNTIYF. CDR3 nucleotide sequence: TGCGCCAGCAGCTTAACAGGGGCTGGAAACACCATATATTTT.

The rearrangement uses TRBV5-6 and TRBJ1-2, with D perhaps matching TRBD1 (5 bases). Trimming removed 0 bases at V and 5 bases at J, with 14 bases between. CDR3 length: 15 amino acids. Germline V gene sequence: CDR1 SGHDT, CDR2 YYEEEE. CDR3 sequence reads: CASSLDHRFFYGYTF. CDR3 coding DNA: TGTGCCAGCAGCTTGGATCACAGGTTTTTTTATGGCTACACCTTC.

This rearrangement joins TRBV6-5 to TRBJ2-1; a possible D gene is TRBD2 (7 bases). Germline V lookup: CDR1 MNHEY, CDR2 SVGAGI. V gave up 0 bases and J gave up 15 bases, with 12 bases separating them. CDR3 size: 12 residues. CDR3 protein: CASSYSRGPSFF. The DNA for the CDR3 is TGTGCCAGCAGTTACTCGCGGGGGCCATCGTTCTTC.

This chain connects TRBV5-6 to TRBJ1-5; the D is unclear. The CDR3 runs to 13 residues. V gave up 4 bases and J gave up 9 bases, with 14 bases separating them. Germline CDR1 and CDR2: SGHDT and YYEEEE. CDR3 in amino acids: CASSREGLGPQHF. CDR3 coding DNA: TGTGCCAGCAGCCGGGAGGGCCTAGGGCCCCAGCATTTT.

J is TRBJ2-4 and V is TRBV7-9; D remains ambiguous. V was clipped by 5 bases and J by 8 bases, with 10 bases between them. Germline assignment: CDR1 SEHNR and CDR2 FQNEAQ (reference sequence). The CDR3 totals 12 residues. The CDR3 sequence is CASSGKTDIQYF. In DNA, the CDR3 is TGTGCCAGCAGCGGGAAGACGGACATTCAGTACTTC.

V gene TRBV19 combines with J gene TRBJ1-5; possibly TRBD1 for D (5 bases). The V gene's germline CDR1 is LNHDA and CDR2 SQIVND (reference sequence). The V end was cut by 1 base, the J end by 0 bases, with 13 bases between. The CDR3 has 17 amino acids. CDR3 sequence reads: CASSIGGGGTSNQPQHF. The CDR3 coding sequence is TGTGCCAGTAGTATAGGCGGTGGCGGGACTAGCAATCAGCCCCAGCATTTT.

The V and J genes are TRBV6-1 and TRBJ2-3, with 11 bases identical to TRBD2. Germline CDR1 MNHNS, CDR2 SASEGT. Germline trimming cut 2 bases from V and 4 bases from J; bases unmatched to any gene: 5. This CDR3 spans 16 amino acids. In DNA, the CDR3 is TGTGCCAGCAGTGAACTAGCGGGAGGAATAGCAGATACGCAGTATTTT. As protein: CASSELAGGIADTQYF.

The chain is built from TRBV6-5 and TRBJ2-1; D unclear. The V gene lost 1 base and the J gene lost 2 bases, with 12 bases spanning the gap. The CDR3 loop spans 16 amino acids. Per the germline V gene, CDR1 is MNHEY and CDR2 is SVGAGI. The CDR3 region is CASSYLGRSPYNEQFF. Here the CDR3 DNA reads TGTGCCAGCAGTTACTTGGGCCGGTCCCCCTACAATGAGCAGTTCTTC.

J is TRBJ1-6 and V is TRBV7-2; no clear D gene. The germline CDR1 and CDR2 sequences are SGHTA and FQGNSA. Trimming removed 2 bases at V and 9 bases at J, with 5 bases between. The CDR3 sequence is 12 residues long. CDR3 amino acids: CASSLMASPLHF. CDR3 DNA sequence: TGTGCCAGCAGCTTAATGGCTTCACCCCTCCACTTT.

This clone occurred once. Distinct nucleotide sequences in the sample also encode this CDR3. This sequence joins TRBV5-6 and TRBJ1-6; D ambiguous. Germline assignment: CDR1 SGHDT and CDR2 YYEEEE. CDR3 length: 13 residues. V was shortened by 2 bases and J by 9 bases, with 9 bases between the two germline ends. The CDR3 bases are TGTGCCAGCAGCTTTCCGTCGGGTTCACCCCTCCACTTT. Encoded protein: CASSFPSGSPLHF.

V gene TRBV2 combines with J gene TRBJ2-7; no firm D call. Deletions cut 7 bases from V and 0 bases from J, with 7 bases between. Germline-derived CDR1 and CDR2 are SNHLY and FYNNEI. This CDR3 spans 12 amino acids. CDR3 region: CASTSPSYEQYF. CDR3 bases: TGTGCCAGCACTTCCCCCTCCTACGAGCAGTACTTC.

V is TRBV27 and J is TRBJ2-7; unclear D gene. Germline V gene lookup returns CDR1 MNHEY and CDR2 SMNVEV (reference sequence). Trimming stripped 0 bases from V and 2 bases from J, with 5 bases between. CDR3 length: 13 residues. CDR3 DNA: TGTGCCAGCAGTTTATCGCAGGCCTACGAGCAGTACTTC. Amino acids: CASSLSQAYEQYF.

The rearrangement links TRBV28 to TRBJ2-7, with 7 bases fitting TRBD2. Germline CDR1 reads MDHEN; CDR2 reads SYDVKM. The trim removed 8 bases at V and 0 bases at J, leaving 7 bases unmatched. This CDR3 region has 14 residues. CDR3 amino acids: CASGGGESSYEQYF. The CDR3 DNA reads TGTGCCAGCGGGGGAGGGGAGAGCTCCTACGAGCAGTACTTC.

The V call is TRBV9, the J call TRBJ2-3; 8 bases align to TRBD2. Trimming cost V 2 bases and J 5 bases; bases outside gene matches: 4. The CDR3 extends over 14 amino acids. Germline V gene lookup returns CDR1 SGDLS and CDR2 YYNGEE. In DNA, the CDR3 is TGTGCCAGCAGCGTTAACGGGGGGGAAGATACGCAGTATTTT. Protein sequence: CASSVNGGEDTQYF.

CDR3 residues: CASSESLRRGGWEKETQYF. The DNA for the CDR3 is TGTGCCAGCAGTGAAAGTTTGAGGCGGGGGGGATGGGAGAAAGAGACCCAGTACTTC. This chain connects TRBV2 to TRBJ2-5; TRBD2 matches 9 bases. After removal of 2 bases from V and 3 bases from J, the junction contained 16 bases not matched to a gene. The germline V gene encodes CDR1 SNHLY and CDR2 FYNNEI. CDR3 length: 19 residues.

CDR3 DNA: TGTGCCAGTCTCTCGACGGGGAACACTGAAGCTTTCTTT. Its protein is CASLSTGNTEAFF. The V and J genes are TRBV19 and TRBJ1-1; D is uncertain. The CDR3 covers 13 residues. Germline-derived CDR1 and CDR2 are LNHDA and SQIVND (reference sequence). Trimming took off 8 bases at V and 1 base at J, with 11 bases between the two ends.

The chain carries TRBV7-9 and TRBJ2-1, with 11 bases identical to TRBD2. Germline CDR1 SEHNR, CDR2 FQNEAQ (reference sequence). The length of the CDR3 is 18 residues. V shed 5 bases, J shed 3 bases, and the junction held 12 bases outside the gene matches. CDR3: CASSHKGLTSGIYNEQFF. DNA of the CDR3: TGTGCCAGCAGCCACAAAGGTCTGACTAGCGGGATCTACAATGAGCAGTTCTTC. The whole variable domain, remainder taken from reference TRBV7-9 and TRBJ2-1, is DTGVSQNPRHKITKRGQNVTFRCDPISEHNRLYWYRQTLGQGPEFLTYFQNEAQLEKSRLLSDRFSAERPKGSFSTLEIQRTEQGDSAMYLCASSHKGLTSGIYNEQFFGPGTRLTVL.

Of note for this clone: Other DNA sequences within the sample encode an identical CDR3. The chain recombines TRBV9 with TRBJ2-5, with D uncertain. The ends were cut back, 0 bases at V and 2 bases at J, with 5 bases in the middle. The CDR3 sequence is 13 residues long. Germline CDR1 reads SGDLS; CDR2 reads YYNGEE. The CDR3 nucleotides are TGTGCCAGCAGCGTAGGTCTACAAGAGACCCAGTACTTC. This codes for CASSVGLQETQYF. The full variable domain, rest sourced from reference TRBV9 and TRBJ2-5, is DSGVTQTPKHLITATGQRVTLRCSPRSGDLSVYWYQQSLDQGLQFLIQYYNGEERAKGNILERFSAQQFPDLHSELNLSSLELGDSALYFCASSVGLQETQYFGPGTRLLVL.

This chain joins TRBV7-9 and TRBJ2-7; D unclear. The CDR3 has 12 amino acids. V shed 5 bases and J shed 13 bases, with 18 bases lying between them. Germline CDR1 reads SEHNR; CDR2 reads FQNEAQ (reference sequence). CDR3 nucleotides: TGTGCCAGCAGCACCCCGCCTGGGATAGTCTACTTC. Protein product: CASSTPPGIVYF. The full variable domain, rest sourced from reference TRBV7-9 and TRBJ2-7, is DTGVSQNPRHKITKRGQNVTFRCDPISEHNRLYWYRQTLGQGPEFLTYFQNEAQLEKSRLLSDRFSAERPKGSFSTLEIQRTEQGDSAMYLCASSTPPGIVYFGPGTRLTVT.

The V and J genes are TRBV30 and TRBJ2-7; 8 bases are shared with TRBD2. The V segment lost 2 bases and the J segment 2 bases; nucleotides outside the gene matches: 8. Germline CDR1 and CDR2: GTSNPN and SVGIG (reference sequence). The CDR3 length is 15 residues. The CDR3 sequence is CAWSSLAGYTYEQYF. The CDR3 DNA is TGTGCCTGGAGTTCCCTAGCGGGTTATACCTACGAGCAGTACTTC.

The CDR3 reads CASSASRWPDGYTF. The CDR3 coding sequence is TGTGCCAGCAGCGCCTCCAGGTGGCCTGATGGCTACACCTTC. The J gene is TRBJ1-2, the V gene TRBV9, with D unresolved. This CDR3 has 14 residues. Germline V CDR1 and CDR2: SGDLS, YYNGEE. The V end was cut by 3 bases, the J end by 6 bases, with 15 bases between. Based on the CDR3 plus reference TRBV9 and TRBJ1-2, the full variable domain is DSGVTQTPKHLITATGQRVTLRCSPRSGDLSVYWYQQSLDQGLQFLIQYYNGEERAKGNILERFSAQQFPDLHSELNLSSLELGDSALYFCASSASRWPDGYTFGSGTRLTVV.

This chain joins TRBV4-1 and TRBJ2-1; D gene unclear. This CDR3 comprises 15 residues. Germline assignment: CDR1 MGHRA and CDR2 YSYEKL. Trimming pared 4 bases from V and 5 bases from J, leaving 15 bases between. The CDR3 sequence: CASSPGVLVDNEQFF. The CDR3 nucleotides are TGCGCCAGCAGCCCAGGAGTACTGGTCGACAATGAGCAGTTCTTC.

This rearrangement joins TRBV27 to TRBJ1-5, with D possibly matching TRBD1 (5 bases). CDR3 length equals 16 residues. Trimming pared 6 bases from V and 2 bases from J, leaving 17 bases between. Germline assignment: CDR1 MNHEY and CDR2 SMNVEV (reference sequence). CDR3 DNA: TGTGCCAGCAGCCTGACAGCGCCCGGGGGCAATCAGCCCCAGCATTTT. Translation: CASSLTAPGGNQPQHF.

The chain has TRBV5-5 and TRBJ2-1; D may be TRBD1 or TRBD2 (5 bases each). The V end was cut by 3 bases, the J end by 6 bases, with 16 bases between. The CDR3 covers 15 residues. Germline V gene lookup returns CDR1 SGHKS and CDR2 YYEKEE (reference sequence). This CDR3 is CASSSPDAGSNEQFF. The CDR3 DNA is TGTGCCAGCAGCTCTCCCGATGCAGGGAGCAATGAGCAGTTCTTC.